A selection of T cell receptor beta chains follows, all from one sample in a study of blood T cell repertoires in COVID-19. Sequenced by immunoSEQ multiplex PCR; TCRdb stores in-frame clones only, minus some. The table lists 300,000 or so clones, 85% to 90% of them singletons, with 1.3% in the top ten. The sample consisted of peripheral blood. The receptors stem from a man aged 70 or older with acute or convalescent COVID-19. The CDR3 runs from the conserved cysteine through the conserved F or W. A D gene is named only where the DNA matches it firmly. Expanded clones get a size class; other rows say once, few or many, or leave the size out.

size: few
J: TRBJ2-7
D: TRBD1
V: TRBV19
CDR3: CASSTGGRGYEQYF
DNA: TGTGCCAGTAGCACAGGGGGCAGAGGCTACGAGCAGTACTTC

size: .
J: TRBJ2-7
D: .
V: TRBV7-8
CDR3: CASSLNRVGEQYF
DNA: TGTGCCAGCAGCTTAAACAGGGTCGGCGAGCAGTACTTC

size: .
J: TRBJ2-2
D: .
V: TRBV18
CDR3: CASSPLIRGNTGELFF
DNA: TGTGCCAGCTCACCCCTAATCCGGGGAAACACCGGGGAGCTGTTTTTT

size: .
J: TRBJ1-1
D: .
V: TRBV10-3
CDR3: CAISEGVTEAFF
DNA: TGTGCCATCAGTGAAGGGGTGACTGAAGCTTTCTTT

size: .
J: TRBJ2-3
D: TRBD2
V: TRBV10-3
CDR3: CAISAPSGGGSTDTQYF
DNA: TGTGCCATCAGTGCCCCTAGCGGGGGGGGTAGCACAGATACGCAGTATTTT

size: .
J: TRBJ1-5
D: .
V: TRBV24-1
CDR3: CATSDPGGPVNQPQHF
DNA: TGTGCCACCAGTGACCCGGGGGGACCGGTAAATCAGCCCCAGCATTTT

size: .
J: TRBJ2-3
D: TRBD2
V: TRBV10-1
CDR3: CASSDAGGRADTQYF
DNA: TGCGCCAGCAGTGATGCGGGGGGGCGTGCAGATACGCAGTATTTT

size: .
J: TRBJ2-3
D: TRBD1
V: TRBV5-1
CDR3: CASSVQGVDTQYF
DNA: TGCGCCAGCAGCGTACAGGGGGTAGATACGCAGTATTTT

size: .
J: TRBJ2-7
D: TRBD2
V: TRBV5-1
CDR3: CASSLRRTSGQSYEQYF
DNA: TGCGCCAGCAGCTTGAGGAGGACTAGCGGTCAATCCTACGAGCAGTACTTC

size: once
J: TRBJ1-5
D: .
V: TRBV9
CDR3: CASSVAGESFQPQHF
DNA: TGTGCCAGCAGCGTAGCAGGGGAGAGCTTTCAGCCCCAGCATTTT

size: .
J: TRBJ2-4
D: .
V: TRBV4-3
CDR3: CASSLDRYLAKNIQYF
DNA: TGCGCCAGCAGCCTCGACAGGTACCTCGCCAAAAACATTCAGTACTTC

size: .
J: TRBJ2-7
D: .
V: TRBV28
CDR3: CASSLAAGSYEQYF
DNA: TGTGCCAGCAGTTTAGCGGCAGGGTCCTACGAGCAGTACTTC

size: .
J: TRBJ2-7
D: TRBD1
V: TRBV11-2
CDR3: CASSSRDSRGSYEQYF
DNA: TGTGCCAGCAGCTCCCGGGACAGTAGGGGCTCCTACGAGCAGTACTTC

size: .
J: TRBJ2-7
D: .
V: TRBV20-1
CDR3: CSAWKGGEQYF
DNA: TGCAGTGCCTGGAAGGGGGGGGAGCAGTACTTC

size: .
J: TRBJ1-6
D: .
V: TRBV25-1
CDR3: CASSALQGGNSPLHF
DNA: TGTGCCAGCAGCGCCTTACAGGGAGGGAATTCACCCCTCCACTTT

size: .
J: TRBJ2-7
D: TRBD2
V: TRBV14
CDR3: CASSRASGGSYEQYF
DNA: TGTGCCAGCAGCCGTGCTAGCGGGGGCTCCTACGAGCAGTACTTC

size: .
J: TRBJ1-4
D: .
V: TRBV7-2
CDR3: CASSPWSGKLFF
DNA: TGTGCCAGCAGCCCGTGGAGTGGAAAACTGTTTTTT

size: .
J: TRBJ2-3
D: TRBD2
V: TRBV7-2
CDR3: CASSYSGGLRTDTQYF
DNA: TGTGCCAGCAGCTATAGCGGGGGGCTAAGGACAGATACGCAGTATTTT

size: .
J: TRBJ2-1
D: TRBD2
V: TRBV2
CDR3: CASRGSGGYNEQFF
DNA: TGTGCCAGCAGGGGCAGCGGGGGGTACAATGAGCAGTTCTTC

size: .
J: TRBJ2-2
D: .
V: TRBV11-2
CDR3: CASSLSGRDMVGELFF
DNA: TGTGCCAGCAGCTTATCAGGCAGGGACATGGTTGGGGAGCTGTTTTTT

size: few
J: TRBJ2-7
D: TRBD1
V: TRBV5-8
CDR3: CASSFRTGGYEQYF
DNA: TGTGCCAGCAGCTTTCGGACAGGGGGGTACGAGCAGTACTTC

size: .
J: TRBJ1-6
D: TRBD1
V: TRBV7-2
CDR3: CASSPRQGAGSPLHF
DNA: TGTGCCAGCAGCCCCCGACAGGGGGCCGGTTCACCCCTCCACTTT

size: .
J: TRBJ2-1
D: TRBD2
V: TRBV28
CDR3: CASSFGAKRGVNEQFF
DNA: TGTGCCAGCAGTTTTGGGGCGAAGCGGGGTGTGAATGAGCAGTTCTTC

size: few
J: TRBJ1-4
D: TRBD1
V: TRBV9
CDR3: CASSLQGAANEKLFF
DNA: TGTGCCAGCAGCTTGCAGGGGGCGGCTAATGAAAAACTGTTTTTT

size: .
J: TRBJ2-1
D: TRBD2
V: TRBV28
CDR3: CASSPSGSYNEQFF
DNA: TGTGCCAGCAGTCCTAGCGGGAGTTACAATGAGCAGTTCTTC

size: .
J: TRBJ2-5
D: .
V: TRBV7-3
CDR3: CASSRGTVETQYF
DNA: TGTGCCAGCAGCCGCGGGACAGTTGAGACCCAGTACTTC

size: .
J: TRBJ2-2
D: TRBD1
V: TRBV7-2
CDR3: CASSRQGIGELFF
DNA: TGTGCCAGCAGCAGACAGGGAATCGGGGAGCTGTTTTTT

size: .
J: TRBJ2-7
D: TRBD2
V: TRBV28
CDR3: CASSSPGTSGSYEQYF
DNA: TGTGCCAGCAGTTCCCCCGGGACTAGCGGCTCCTACGAGCAGTACTTC

size: .
J: TRBJ1-5
D: .
V: TRBV7-8
CDR3: CASSSQGNQPQHF
DNA: TGTGCCAGCAGCTCCCAGGGGAATCAGCCCCAGCATTTT

size: .
J: TRBJ2-5
D: .
V: TRBV30
CDR3: CAWSVPGQETQYF
DNA: TGTGCCTGGAGTGTACCGGGGCAAGAGACCCAGTACTTC

size: once
J: TRBJ1-4
D: .
V: TRBV19
CDR3: CASSIATGAEKLFF
DNA: TGTGCCAGTAGTATAGCCACAGGCGCTGAAAAACTGTTTTTT

size: .
J: TRBJ2-3
D: TRBD1
V: TRBV6-5
CDR3: CASRRTGTDTQYF
DNA: TGTGCCAGCAGAAGGACAGGGACAGATACGCAGTATTTT

size: once
J: TRBJ1-3
D: .
V: TRBV6-5
CDR3: CASGGGGSGNTIYF
DNA: TGTGCCAGCGGAGGGGGGGGGTCTGGAAACACCATATATTTT